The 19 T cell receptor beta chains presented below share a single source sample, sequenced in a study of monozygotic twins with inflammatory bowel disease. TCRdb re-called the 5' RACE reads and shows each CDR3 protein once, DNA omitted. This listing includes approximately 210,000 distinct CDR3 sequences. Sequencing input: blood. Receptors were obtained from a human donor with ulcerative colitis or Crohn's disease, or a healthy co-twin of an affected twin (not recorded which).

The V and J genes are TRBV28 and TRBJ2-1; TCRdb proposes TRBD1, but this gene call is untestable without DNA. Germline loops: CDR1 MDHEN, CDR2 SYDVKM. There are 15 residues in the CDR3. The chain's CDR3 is CASSLSGRGRNEQFF. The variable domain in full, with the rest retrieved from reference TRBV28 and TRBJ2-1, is DVKVTQSSRYLVKRTGEKVFLECVQDMDHENMFWYRQDPGLGLRLIYFSYDVKMKEKGDIPEGYSVSREKKERFSLILESASTNQTSMYLCASSLSGRGRNEQFFGPGTRLTVL.

CDR3 sequence: CSVEGTSGSPDTQYF. J is TRBJ2-3 and V is TRBV29-1; the D call of TRBD2 rests on TCRdb alone, since no DNA is present to check it. The CDR3 runs to 15 residues. Germline values: CDR1 SQVTM, CDR2 ANQGSEA.

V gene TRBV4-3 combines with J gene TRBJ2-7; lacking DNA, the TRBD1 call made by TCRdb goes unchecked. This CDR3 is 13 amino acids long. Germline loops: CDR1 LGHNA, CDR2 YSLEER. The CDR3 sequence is CASSPGENYEQYF.

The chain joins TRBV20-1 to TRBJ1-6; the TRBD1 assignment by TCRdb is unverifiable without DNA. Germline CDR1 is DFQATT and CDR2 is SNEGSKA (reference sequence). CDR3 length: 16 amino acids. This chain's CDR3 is CSARGISAEPGSPLHF.

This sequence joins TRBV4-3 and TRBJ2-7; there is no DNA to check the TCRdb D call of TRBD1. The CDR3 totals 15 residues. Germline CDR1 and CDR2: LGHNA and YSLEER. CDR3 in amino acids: CASSQDGTGGDEQYF.

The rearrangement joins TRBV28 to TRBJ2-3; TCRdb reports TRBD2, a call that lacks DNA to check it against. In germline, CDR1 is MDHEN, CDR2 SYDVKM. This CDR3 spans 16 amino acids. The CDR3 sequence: CASSLPLAGGTDTQYF.

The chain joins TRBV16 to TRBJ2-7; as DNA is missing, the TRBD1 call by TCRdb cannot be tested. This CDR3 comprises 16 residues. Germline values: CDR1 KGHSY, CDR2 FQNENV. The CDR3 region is CASSQLTGQGLGEQYF.

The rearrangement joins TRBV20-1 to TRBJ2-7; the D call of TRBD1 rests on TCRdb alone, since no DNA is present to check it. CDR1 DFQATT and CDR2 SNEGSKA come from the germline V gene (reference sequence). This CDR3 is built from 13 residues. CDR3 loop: CSAPRGISYEQYF.

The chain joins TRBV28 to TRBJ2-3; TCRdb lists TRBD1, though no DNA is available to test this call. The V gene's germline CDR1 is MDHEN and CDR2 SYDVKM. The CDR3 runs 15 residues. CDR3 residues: CASLGQPRSTDTQYF.

This CDR3 is CSAGDYVNEQFF. The chain uses TRBV20-1 and TRBJ2-1; TCRdb's D call of TRBD2 is untestable without DNA. The germline gives CDR1 DFQATT, CDR2 SNEGSKA (reference sequence). The CDR3 is made up of 12 amino acids.

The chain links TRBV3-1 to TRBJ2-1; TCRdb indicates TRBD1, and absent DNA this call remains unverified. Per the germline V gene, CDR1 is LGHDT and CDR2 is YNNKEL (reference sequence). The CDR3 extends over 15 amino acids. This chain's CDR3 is CASSQDLLGGNDQFF.

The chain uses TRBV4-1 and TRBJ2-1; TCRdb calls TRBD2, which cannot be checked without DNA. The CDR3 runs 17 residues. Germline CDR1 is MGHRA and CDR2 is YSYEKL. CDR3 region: CASSRAGGPGSYNEQFF.

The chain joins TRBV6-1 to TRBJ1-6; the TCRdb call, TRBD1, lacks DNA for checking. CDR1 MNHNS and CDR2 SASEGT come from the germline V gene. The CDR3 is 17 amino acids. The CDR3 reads CASSDFGGSSYNSPLHF.

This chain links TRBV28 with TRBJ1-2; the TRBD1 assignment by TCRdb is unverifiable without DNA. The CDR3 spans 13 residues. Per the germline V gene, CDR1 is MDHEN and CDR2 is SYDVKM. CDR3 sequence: CASSRGAGYGYTF.

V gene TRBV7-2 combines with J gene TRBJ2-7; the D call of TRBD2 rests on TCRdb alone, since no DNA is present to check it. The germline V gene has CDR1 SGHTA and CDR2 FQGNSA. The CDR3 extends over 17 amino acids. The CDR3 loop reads CASSLPYTSGSSYEQYF.

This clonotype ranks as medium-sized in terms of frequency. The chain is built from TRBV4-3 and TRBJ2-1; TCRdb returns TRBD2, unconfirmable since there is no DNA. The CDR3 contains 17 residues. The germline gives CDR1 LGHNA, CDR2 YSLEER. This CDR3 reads CASSQDRGLAGDNEQFF.

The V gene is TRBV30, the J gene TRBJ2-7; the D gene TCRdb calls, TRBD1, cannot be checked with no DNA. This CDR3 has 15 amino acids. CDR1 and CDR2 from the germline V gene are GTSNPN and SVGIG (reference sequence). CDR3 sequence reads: CAWSVGAGAPYEQYF.

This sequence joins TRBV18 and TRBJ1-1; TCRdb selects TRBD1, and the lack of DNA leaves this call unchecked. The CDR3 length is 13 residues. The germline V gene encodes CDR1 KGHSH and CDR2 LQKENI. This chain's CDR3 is CASSPSGGYEAFF. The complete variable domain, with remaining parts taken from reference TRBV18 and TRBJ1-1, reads NAGVMQNPRHLVRRRGQEARLRCSPMKGHSHVYWYRQLPEEGLKFMVYLQKENIIDESGMPKERFSAEFPKEGPSILRIQQVVRGDSAAYFCASSPSGGYEAFFGQGTRLTVV.

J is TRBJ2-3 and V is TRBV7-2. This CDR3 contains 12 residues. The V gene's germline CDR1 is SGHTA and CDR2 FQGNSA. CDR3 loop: CASSRTTDTQYF.